This T cell receptor (beta chain) was observed in a study of blood T cell repertoires in COVID-19. Study-level information: In each case, the material was cDNA or gDNA derived from T cells, B-cell-depleted T cells, or PBMCs.

Sequencing used immunoSEQ multiplex PCR; TCRdb keeps in-frame clones, though not all of them. This sample yields some 290,000 clones, of which roughly 90% are seen a single time; roughly 2.2% belongs to the top ten. V was trimmed by 4 bases and J by 3 bases, leaving 10 bases between them. This CDR3 is built from 14 residues. Germline V gene lookup returns CDR1 MDHEN and CDR2 SYDVKM. The gene calls are TRBV28 and TRBJ1-3; no definite D call. Sequencing was done on a sample of peripheral blood. This TCR was sampled from a woman aged 50 to 60 who had recovered from COVID-19. The CDR3 spells CASSSGFGGNTIYF. The CDR3 nucleotides are TGTGCCAGCAGTTCGGGGTTTGGTGGAAACACCATATATTTT. Variable domain in full (rest from reference TRBV28 and TRBJ1-3): DVKVTQSSRYLVKRTGEKVFLECVQDMDHENMFWYRQDPGLGLRLIYFSYDVKMKEKGDIPEGYSVSREKKERFSLILESASTNQTSMYLCASSSGFGGNTIYFGEGSWLTVV.